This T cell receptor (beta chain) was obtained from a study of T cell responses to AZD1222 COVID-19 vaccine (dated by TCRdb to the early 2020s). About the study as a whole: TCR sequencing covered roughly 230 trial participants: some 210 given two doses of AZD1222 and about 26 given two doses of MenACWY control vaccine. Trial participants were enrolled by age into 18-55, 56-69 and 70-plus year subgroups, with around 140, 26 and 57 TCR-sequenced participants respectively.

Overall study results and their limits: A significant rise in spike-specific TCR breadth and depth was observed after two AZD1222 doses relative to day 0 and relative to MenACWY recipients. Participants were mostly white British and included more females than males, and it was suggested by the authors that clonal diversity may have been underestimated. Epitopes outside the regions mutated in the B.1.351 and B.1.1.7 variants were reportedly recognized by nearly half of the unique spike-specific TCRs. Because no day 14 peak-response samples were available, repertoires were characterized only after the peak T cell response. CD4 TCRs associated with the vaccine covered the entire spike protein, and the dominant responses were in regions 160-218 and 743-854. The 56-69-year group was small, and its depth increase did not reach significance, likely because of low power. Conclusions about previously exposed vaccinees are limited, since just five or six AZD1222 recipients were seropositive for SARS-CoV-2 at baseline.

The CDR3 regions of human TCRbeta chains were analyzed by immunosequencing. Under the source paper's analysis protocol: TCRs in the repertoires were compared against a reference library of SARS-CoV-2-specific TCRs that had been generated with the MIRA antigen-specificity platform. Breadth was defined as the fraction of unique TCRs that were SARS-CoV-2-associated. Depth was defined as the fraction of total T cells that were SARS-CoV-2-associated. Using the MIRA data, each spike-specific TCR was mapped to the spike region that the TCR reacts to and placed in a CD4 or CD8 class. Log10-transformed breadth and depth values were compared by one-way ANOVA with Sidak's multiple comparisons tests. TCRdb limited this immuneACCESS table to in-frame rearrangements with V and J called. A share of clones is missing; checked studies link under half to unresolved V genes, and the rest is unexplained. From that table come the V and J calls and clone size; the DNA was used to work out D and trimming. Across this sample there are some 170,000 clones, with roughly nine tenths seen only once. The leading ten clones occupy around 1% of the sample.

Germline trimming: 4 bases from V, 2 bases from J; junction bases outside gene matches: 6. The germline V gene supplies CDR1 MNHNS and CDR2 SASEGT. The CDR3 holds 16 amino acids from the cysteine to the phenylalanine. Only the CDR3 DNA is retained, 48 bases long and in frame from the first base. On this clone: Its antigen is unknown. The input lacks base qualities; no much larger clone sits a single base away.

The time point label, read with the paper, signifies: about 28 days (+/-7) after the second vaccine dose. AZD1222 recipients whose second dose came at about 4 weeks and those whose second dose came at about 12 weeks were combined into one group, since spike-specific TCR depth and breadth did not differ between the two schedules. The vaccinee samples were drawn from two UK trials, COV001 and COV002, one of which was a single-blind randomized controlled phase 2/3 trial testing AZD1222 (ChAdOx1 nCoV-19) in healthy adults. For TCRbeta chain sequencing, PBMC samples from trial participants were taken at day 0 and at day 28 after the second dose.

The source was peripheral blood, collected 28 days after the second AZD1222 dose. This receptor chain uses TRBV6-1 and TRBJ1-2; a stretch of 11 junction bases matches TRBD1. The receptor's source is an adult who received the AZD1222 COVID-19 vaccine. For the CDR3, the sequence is CASSAWTGGPNYGYTF. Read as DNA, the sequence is TGTGCCAGCAGTGCCTGGACAGGGGGCCCCAACTATGGCTACACCTTC.